What follows describes a single T cell receptor (beta chain). Germline loops: CDR1 LGHDT, CDR2 YNNKEL (reference sequence). CDR3 length equals 14 residues. The V end lost 6 bases, the J end lost 9 bases, and 18 bases lay between the germline ends. This sample was taken from a study of blood T cell repertoires in COVID-19. Authors' data handling: Researchers report that nucleated cell counts were estimated from reference gene primer amplification. Produced via immunoSEQ multiplex PCR; TCRdb's table is partial and in-frame only. The D gene and trimming were derived from the DNA, and the V and J assignments and clone size from that table. The sample shows around 61,000 clones, about 81% of them seen only once.

This TCR derives from a man older than 75 with acute or convalescent COVID-19. Material: peripheral blood. The V gene is TRBV3-1 (or the pseudogene TRBV3-2), the J gene TRBJ2-1; possible D gene TRBD1, 6 bases. CDR3 in amino acids: CASSRRIQGTEQFF. In nucleotides, the CDR3 is TGTGCCAGCAGTCGAAGAATACAGGGAACTGAGCAGTTCTTC.